This entry lists 5 T cell receptor beta chains sequenced from one sample in a study of identical twins. One entry per CDR3 protein, called by TCRdb with MiXCR from the 5' RACE reads. The table includes around 1.7 million distinct CDR3 sequences, under 35% detected once. Sequences were obtained from cord blood. These TCRs come from a newborn girl in good health.

This clonotype has only a few counts. The CDR3 nucleotides are TGCGCCAGCAGCTTGTTAGGACTAGCGACAAACAATGAGCAGTTCTTC. It is translated as CASSLLGLATNNEQFF. The chain has TRBV5-1 and TRBJ2-1; TRBD2 matches at 9 bases. The CDR3 is made up of 16 amino acids. With V trimmed by 1 base and J by 5 bases, 7 bases remained unmatched. Germline V gives CDR1 SGHRS, CDR2 YFSETQ.

This CDR3 is CASSLIPRDRHNEKLFF. Written as DNA, the CDR3 is TGTGCCAGCAGCTTAATCCCGAGAGACAGGCATAATGAAAAACTGTTTTTT. This chain links TRBV7-9 with TRBJ1-4, with D perhaps TRBD1 (6 bases). V lost 2 bases, J lost 4 bases, and 17 bases lay in between. Looked up from germline, CDR1 is SEHNR and CDR2 is FQNEAQ (reference sequence). This CDR3 region has 17 residues.

This clonotype came up once. J is TRBJ2-7 and V is TRBV12-3 or TRBV12-4; 9 nucleotides line up with TRBD2. V was pared by 8 bases and J by 7 bases, with 9 bases of the junction left unmatched. The CDR3 contains 13 residues. Written as DNA, the CDR3 is TGTGCCAGCCTCAGCGGGGGGCACAATGAGCAGTACTTC. It is translated as CASLSGGHNEQYF.

This clonotype occurred a few times. V is TRBV14 and J is TRBJ2-1, with 8 bases fitting TRBD1. The V gene end was trimmed by 4 bases and the J gene end by 8 bases; junction bases not matched to a gene: 13. Germline CDR1 is SGHDN and CDR2 is FVKESK. The CDR3 sequence is 16 residues long. In DNA form, the CDR3 reads TGTGCCAGCAGCCGACCCAGGACAGGGAGGAAGGATGAGCAGTTCTTC. Amino acids: CASSRPRTGRKDEQFF.

This clonotype has ten or more counts. V gene TRBV27 combines with J gene TRBJ1-2, with D unclear. Germline CDR1 and CDR2: MNHEY and SMNVEV (reference sequence). Trimming pared 1 base from V and 5 bases from J, leaving 8 bases between. This CDR3 has 13 residues. The CDR3 here is CASSLWPEYGYTF. DNA of the CDR3: TGTGCCAGCAGTTTATGGCCGGAATATGGCTACACCTTC.